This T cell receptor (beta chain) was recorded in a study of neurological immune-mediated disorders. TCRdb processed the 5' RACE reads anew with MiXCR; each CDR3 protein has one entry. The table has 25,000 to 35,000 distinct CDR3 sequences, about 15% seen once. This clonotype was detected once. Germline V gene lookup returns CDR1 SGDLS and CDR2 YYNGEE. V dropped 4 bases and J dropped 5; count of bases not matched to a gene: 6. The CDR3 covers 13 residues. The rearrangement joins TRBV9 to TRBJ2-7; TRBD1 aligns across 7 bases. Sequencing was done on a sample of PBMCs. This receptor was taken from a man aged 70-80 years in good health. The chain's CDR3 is CASSPSTGNEQYF. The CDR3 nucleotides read TGTGCCAGCAGCCCATCGACAGGGAACGAGCAGTACTTC. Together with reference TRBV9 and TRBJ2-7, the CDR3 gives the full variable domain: DSGVTQTPKHLITATGQRVTLRCSPRSGDLSVYWYQQSLDQGLQFLIQYYNGEERAKGNILERFSAQQFPDLHSELNLSSLELGDSALYFCASSPSTGNEQYFGPGTRLTVT.